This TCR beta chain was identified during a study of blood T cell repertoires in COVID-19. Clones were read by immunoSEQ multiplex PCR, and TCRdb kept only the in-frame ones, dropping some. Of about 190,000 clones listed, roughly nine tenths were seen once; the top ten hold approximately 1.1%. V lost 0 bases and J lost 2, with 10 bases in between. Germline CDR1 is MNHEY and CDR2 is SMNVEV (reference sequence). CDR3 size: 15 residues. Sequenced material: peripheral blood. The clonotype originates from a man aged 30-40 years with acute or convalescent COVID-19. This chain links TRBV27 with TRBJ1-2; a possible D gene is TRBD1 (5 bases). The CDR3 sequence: CASSLSVEGNYGYTF. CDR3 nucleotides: TGTGCCAGCAGTTTATCCGTGGAGGGGAACTATGGCTACACCTTC.